One and the same sample provided the 8 T cell receptor beta chains below, sequenced in a study of T cell responses to AZD1222 COVID-19 vaccine. Profiled with immunoSEQ multiplex PCR; TCRdb holds only in-frame clones, not every one. This table has approximately 100,000 clones, about 89% appearing once. Sample: peripheral blood, taken on day 0 of AZD1222 vaccination. These receptors all come from an adult in good health.

V usage is TRBV7-2 and J usage is TRBJ2-7; D tentatively reads TRBD1 or TRBD2 (5 bases each). Germline-derived CDR1 and CDR2 are SGHTA and FQGNSA. The CDR3 contains 15 residues. Trimming took off 5 bases at V and 6 bases at J, with 20 bases between the two ends. CDR3 sequence: CASSGSRGRLSEQYF. CDR3 bases: TGTGCCAGCAGCGGGTCCCGGGGCAGGTTATCCGAGCAGTACTTC.

The chain recombines TRBV7-9 with TRBJ1-2; no clear D gene. Germline V gene sequence: CDR1 SEHNR, CDR2 FQNEAQ (reference sequence). This CDR3 region has 15 residues. The V and J ends lost 3 bases and 4 bases respectively, with 15 bases between them. The CDR3 coding sequence is TGTGCCAGCAGCTTTGGGCCAGGACGATTCTATGGCTACACCTTC. As protein: CASSFGPGRFYGYTF. Full variable domain (outside the CDR3, taken from reference TRBV7-9 and TRBJ1-2): DTGVSQNPRHKITKRGQNVTFRCDPISEHNRLYWYRQTLGQGPEFLTYFQNEAQLEKSRLLSDRFSAERPKGSFSTLEIQRTEQGDSAMYLCASSFGPGRFYGYTFGSGTRLTVV.

The rearrangement joins TRBV7-6 to TRBJ1-3, with D hard to call. CDR3 length: 13 residues. Per the germline V gene, CDR1 is SGHVS and CDR2 is FNYEAQ. V was clipped by 6 bases and J by 2 bases, with 8 bases between them. CDR3 loop: CASSLETGNTIYF. CDR3 bases: TGTGCCAGCAGTCTTGAGACTGGAAACACCATATATTTT.

The J gene is TRBJ2-1, the V gene TRBV6-5; 11 bases are a match to TRBD2. Germline values: CDR1 MNHEY, CDR2 SVGAGI. The CDR3 is 16 residues long. Trimming removed 0 bases from V and 8 bases from J; junction bases left unmatched: 6. Here the CDR3 DNA reads TGTGCCAGCAGTTACTCCGGTGCTAGCGGGGGGTATGAGCAGTTCTTC. Translation gives CASSYSGASGGYEQFF.

The CDR3 reads CSASRFRDEQFF. The CDR3, as DNA: TGCAGTGCTAGTAGATTCAGGGATGAGCAGTTCTTC. The chain recombines TRBV20-1 with TRBJ2-1, with D perhaps TRBD1 (5 bases). Germline values: CDR1 DFQATT, CDR2 SNEGSKA (reference sequence). The CDR3 loop spans 12 amino acids. The germline V and J ends were trimmed by 3 bases and 8 bases, with 11 bases remaining between them.

This rearrangement joins TRBV9 to TRBJ2-5; 7 bases agree with TRBD1. The CDR3 consists of 14 residues. The V gene end was trimmed by 4 bases and the J gene end by 2 bases; junction bases not matched to a gene: 5. Germline CDR1 SGDLS, CDR2 YYNGEE. The CDR3 reads CASSPRQGQETQYF. Here the CDR3 DNA reads TGTGCCAGCAGCCCCCGACAGGGACAAGAGACCCAGTACTTC.

In DNA form, the CDR3 reads TGTGCCACCGGGGGATGGTCGAGGGACGAGCAGTACTTC. It encodes CATGGWSRDEQYF. V usage is TRBV10-3 and J usage is TRBJ2-7, with D possibly matching TRBD2 (6 bases). V was cut by 10 bases and J by 5 bases, with 18 bases left in between. Germline assignment: CDR1 ENHRY and CDR2 SYGVKD. The CDR3 covers 13 residues.

The chain couples TRBV11-3 to TRBJ2-1, with D possibly being TRBD1 (6 bases). Germline CDR1 is SGHNT and CDR2 is YENEEA. CDR3 length: 11 residues. With 6 bases removed from V and 11 bases from J, the gap between germline ends came to 11 bases. This chain's CDR3 is CASSETGQQFF. The CDR3 coding sequence is TGTGCCAGCAGTGAGACAGGTCAGCAGTTCTTC.